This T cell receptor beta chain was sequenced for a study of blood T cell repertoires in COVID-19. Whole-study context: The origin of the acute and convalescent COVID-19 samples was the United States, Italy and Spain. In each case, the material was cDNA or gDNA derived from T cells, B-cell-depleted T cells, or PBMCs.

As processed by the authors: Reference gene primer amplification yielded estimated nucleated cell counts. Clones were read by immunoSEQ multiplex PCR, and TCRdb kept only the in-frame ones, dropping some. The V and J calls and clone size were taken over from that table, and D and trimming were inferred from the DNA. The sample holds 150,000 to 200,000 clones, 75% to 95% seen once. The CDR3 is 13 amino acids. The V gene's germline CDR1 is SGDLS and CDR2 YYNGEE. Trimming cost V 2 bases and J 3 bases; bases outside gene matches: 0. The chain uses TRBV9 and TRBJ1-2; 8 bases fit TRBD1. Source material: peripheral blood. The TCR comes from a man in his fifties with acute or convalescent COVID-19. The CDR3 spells CASSVGQDYGYTF. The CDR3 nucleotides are TGTGCCAGCAGCGTGGGACAGGACTATGGCTACACCTTC.